The following is a T cell receptor (beta chain) sequence with its context. The data derive from a study of blood T cell repertoires in COVID-19. Looking at the study overall: Collection of acute and convalescent COVID-19 samples took place in the United States, Italy and Spain.

This CDR3 is built from 15 residues. The germline gives CDR1 SGHTA, CDR2 FQGTGA. V was clipped by 5 bases and J by 6 bases; unmatched bases: 8. Original processing methods: Amplification with reference gene primers provided the estimates of nucleated cell counts. Measured with immunoSEQ multiplex PCR; TCRdb has only the in-frame clones, and not every one. That table furnishes V, J and clone size, whereas the DNA furnished D and trimming. The sample carries 99,000 or so clones, about 89% recorded once. The V and J genes are TRBV7-3 and TRBJ2-1; 9 bases map to TRBD1. The receptor was derived from a human donor in a cohort sampled during active COVID-19. The sequenced sample consisted of peripheral blood. The CDR3 nucleotides are TGTGCCAGCAGCCAAACAGGGGGCGTAACCAATGAGCAGTTCTTC. As protein: CASSQTGGVTNEQFF.